This TCR beta chain was documented in a study of shared clonotypes between healthy human individuals. Study in general: Three plates each covered CD4 naive and memory; CD8 naive two, CD8 memory one.

Study-wide results and limits: What rarefaction showed was incomplete sorted-subset sequencing despite large depth.

Details on this clone: What it binds is not known.

Several immunoSEQ plates held equal portions of the genomic DNA taken from each subset. Clones were read by immunoSEQ multiplex PCR, and TCRdb kept only the in-frame ones, dropping some. Of around 2.3 million clones in the sample, nearly 97% were seen once. The germline gives CDR1 MGHDK, CDR2 SYGVNS. Trimming cost V 5 bases and J 4 bases, with 13 bases left between them. The CDR3 has 14 residues. The sequence was obtained from a man aged 18 to 29 in good health. The V gene is TRBV25-1, the J gene TRBJ2-3, with D tentatively TRBD1 (6 bases). Sequences were obtained from naive CD4+ T cells sorted from blood. The subset denotes: CD45RA+ positively selected. DNA for the CDR3: TGTGCCAGCAGTCCACACTGGGGGCCAGATACGCAGTATTTT. It encodes CASSPHWGPDTQYF.